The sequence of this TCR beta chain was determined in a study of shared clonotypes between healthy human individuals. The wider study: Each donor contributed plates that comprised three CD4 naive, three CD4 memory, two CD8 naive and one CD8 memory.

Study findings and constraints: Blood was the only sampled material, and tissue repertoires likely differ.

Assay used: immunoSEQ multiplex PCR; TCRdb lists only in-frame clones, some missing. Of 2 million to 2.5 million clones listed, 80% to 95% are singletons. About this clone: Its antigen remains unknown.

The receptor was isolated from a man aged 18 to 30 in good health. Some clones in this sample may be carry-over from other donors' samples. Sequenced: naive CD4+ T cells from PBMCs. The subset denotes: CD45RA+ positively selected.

CDR3 sequence: CASSDDRTNQPQHF. The DNA for the CDR3 is TGCGCCAGCAGCGATGACAGGACAAATCAGCCCCAGCATTTT. The V and J genes are TRBV5-1 and TRBJ1-5, with D possibly TRBD1 on 6 matching bases. Germline V gene lookup returns CDR1 SGHRS and CDR2 YFSETQ. CDR3 length: 14 residues. The germline V and J ends were trimmed by 4 bases and 4 bases, with 12 bases remaining between them.